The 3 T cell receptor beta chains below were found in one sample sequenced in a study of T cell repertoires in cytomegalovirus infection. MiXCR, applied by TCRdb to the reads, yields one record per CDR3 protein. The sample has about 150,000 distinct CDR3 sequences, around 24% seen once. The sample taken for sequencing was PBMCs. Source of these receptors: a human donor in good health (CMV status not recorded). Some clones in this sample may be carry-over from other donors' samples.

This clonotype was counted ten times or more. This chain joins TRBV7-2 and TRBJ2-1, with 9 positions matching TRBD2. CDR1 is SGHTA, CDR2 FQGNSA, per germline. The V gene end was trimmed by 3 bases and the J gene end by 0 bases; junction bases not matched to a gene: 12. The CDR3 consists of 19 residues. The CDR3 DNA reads TGTGCCAGCAGCTTCGCGGGAGGGCCAAAATCTGGCTCCTACAATGAGCAGTTCTTC. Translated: CASSFAGGPKSGSYNEQFF.

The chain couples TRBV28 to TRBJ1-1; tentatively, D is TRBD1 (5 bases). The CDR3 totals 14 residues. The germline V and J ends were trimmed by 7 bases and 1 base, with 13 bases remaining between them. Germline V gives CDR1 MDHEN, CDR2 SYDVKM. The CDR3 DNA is TGTGCCAGCAAGGCAACCGGACAGAACACTGAAGCTTTCTTT. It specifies CASKATGQNTEAFF.

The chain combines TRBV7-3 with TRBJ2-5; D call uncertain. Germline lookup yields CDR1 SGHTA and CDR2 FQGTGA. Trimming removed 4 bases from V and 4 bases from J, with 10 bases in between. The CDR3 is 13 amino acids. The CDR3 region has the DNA TGTGCCAGCAGCTCAACTCACTCAGAGACCCAGTACTTC. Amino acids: CASSSTHSETQYF.